One and the same sample provided the 21 T cell receptor beta chains below, sequenced in a study of blood T cell repertoires in COVID-19. Clones were read by immunoSEQ multiplex PCR, and TCRdb kept only the in-frame ones, dropping some. The sample includes about 180,000 clones, 83% seen only once; the top ten take approximately 1.4%. Sequencing was carried out using peripheral blood. Receptors were obtained from a human donor in a cohort sampled during active COVID-19.

In DNA, the CDR3 is TGTGCCACCAGTGATTCCGGGACAGGCAATCAGCCCCAGCATTTT. Its protein product is CATSDSGTGNQPQHF. The chain carries TRBV24-1 and TRBJ1-5, with 7 nucleotides matching TRBD1. After removal of 2 bases from V and 2 bases from J, the junction contained 2 bases not matched to a gene. The CDR3 totals 15 residues. The V gene's germline CDR1 is KGHDR and CDR2 SFDVKD.

This clone has a handful of counts. V gene TRBV18 combines with J gene TRBJ1-5; 7 bases line up with TRBD1. Germline values: CDR1 KGHSH, CDR2 LQKENI. Trimming cost V 3 bases and J 5 bases; bases outside gene matches: 1. The CDR3 consists of 13 residues. CDR3 DNA sequence: TGTGCCAGCTCACCTGGGACAGATCAGCCCCAGCATTTT. Translated, it gives CASSPGTDQPQHF.

The CDR3 DNA sequence: TGTGCCAGCAGCTTACCCGAGGCTGAAGCTTTCTTT. Translated: CASSLPEAEAFF. The J gene is TRBJ1-1, the V gene TRBV7-3; D not resolved. This CDR3 comprises 12 residues. From germline, CDR1 is SGHTA and CDR2 FQGTGA. V was pared by 2 bases and J by 6 bases, with 7 bases between. Full variable domain (outside the CDR3, taken from reference TRBV7-3 and TRBJ1-1): GAGVSQTPSNKVTEKGKYVELRCDPISGHTALYWYRQSLGQGPEFLIYFQGTGAADDSGLPNDRFFAVRPEGSVSTLKIQRTERGDSAVYLCASSLPEAEAFFGQGTRLTVV.

The rearrangement joins TRBV11-2 to TRBJ1-2, with no clear D. Trimming pared 3 bases from V and 4 bases from J, leaving 9 bases between. The CDR3 spans 13 residues. Per the germline V gene, CDR1 is SGHAT and CDR2 is FQNNGV. CDR3 DNA: TGTGCCAGCAGCTTCGGTGAATCCTATGGCTACACCTTC. As protein: CASSFGESYGYTF.

This chain connects TRBV6-2 or TRBV6-3 to TRBJ2-7; the D gene is possibly TRBD2 (8 bases). Trimming left V 5 bases short and J 0 bases short, with 26 bases between. CDR1 and CDR2 from the germline V gene are MNHEY and SVGEGT. The CDR3 has 19 amino acids. The CDR3: CASSTVGGGLREVSYEQYF. Written as DNA, the CDR3 is TGTGCCAGCAGTACAGTAGGGGGCGGTCTGCGGGAGGTCTCCTACGAGCAGTACTTC.

V and J are TRBV2 and TRBJ2-7; 7 bases align to TRBD1. With 7 bases clipped from V and 4 bases from J, the junction kept 7 bases outside the gene matches. Germline V gene lookup returns CDR1 SNHLY and CDR2 FYNNEI. This CDR3 comprises 13 residues. CDR3 sequence (DNA): TGTGCCAGCAAAAGGGAGACAGGGTACGAGCAGTACTTC. Its protein product is CASKRETGYEQYF.

This clone occurred once. The rearrangement uses TRBV9 and TRBJ2-7; D is perhaps TRBD2 (7 bases). With 3 bases removed from V and 5 bases from J, the gap between germline ends came to 15 bases. Germline values: CDR1 SGDLS, CDR2 YYNGEE. CDR3 length equals 14 residues. CDR3 in DNA: TGTGCCAGCAGCGCGGGGGGCAGGGTAAACGAGCAGTACTTC. It is translated as CASSAGGRVNEQYF. Filled out from reference TRBV9 and TRBJ2-7, the complete variable domain reads DSGVTQTPKHLITATGQRVTLRCSPRSGDLSVYWYQQSLDQGLQFLIQYYNGEERAKGNILERFSAQQFPDLHSELNLSSLELGDSALYFCASSAGGRVNEQYFGPGTRLTVT.

The V gene is TRBV7-3, the J gene TRBJ2-6; 7 nucleotides align to TRBD2. V was clipped by 1 base and J by 2 bases; unmatched bases: 5. CDR1 and CDR2 from the germline V gene are SGHTA and FQGTGA. The CDR3 totals 17 residues. The CDR3 spells CASSLREGRPGANVLTF. Written as DNA, the CDR3 is TGTGCCAGCAGCTTAAGGGAGGGTAGGCCTGGGGCCAACGTCCTGACTTTC.

The V gene is TRBV5-6, the J gene TRBJ2-7; 12 bases fit TRBD1. The CDR3 extends over 14 amino acids. In germline, CDR1 is SGHDT, CDR2 YYEEEE. The V segment lost 3 bases and the J segment 8 bases; nucleotides outside the gene matches: 6. CDR3 residues: CASSWGTGGVKQYF. The CDR3 DNA follows: TGTGCCAGCAGCTGGGGGACAGGGGGCGTCAAGCAGTACTTC.

This clone showed up just a few times. V gene TRBV10-1 combines with J gene TRBJ2-7; possibly TRBD1 for D (5 bases). This CDR3 has 15 amino acids. CDR1 and CDR2 (germline): WNHNN, SYGVQD (reference sequence). Trimming shortened V by 2 bases and J by 0 bases, and 11 bases separated the two germline ends. CDR3 sequence: CASSENTGLSYEQYF. As DNA, the CDR3 is TGCGCCAGCAGTGAGAACACAGGTCTCTCCTACGAGCAGTACTTC.

The V and J genes are TRBV4-1 and TRBJ1-1; D remains unclear. Trimming pared 1 base from V and 2 bases from J, leaving 5 bases between. CDR1 and CDR2 from the germline V gene are MGHRA and YSYEKL. The CDR3 spans 13 residues. CDR3 sequence reads: CASSQAFNTEAFF. In DNA form, the CDR3 reads TGCGCCAGCAGCCAAGCGTTTAACACTGAAGCTTTCTTT.

The chain joins TRBV3-1 (or the pseudogene TRBV3-2) to TRBJ2-3; D gene ambiguous. This CDR3 contains 12 residues. Per the germline V gene, CDR1 is LGHDT and CDR2 is YNNKEL (reference sequence). Deletions cut 4 bases from V and 6 bases from J, with 8 bases between. The DNA of the CDR3 is TGTGCCAGCAGCCCATCGCGGGATACGCAGTATTTT. Its protein product is CASSPSRDTQYF.

The rearrangement joins TRBV4-3 to TRBJ2-1; 12 nucleotides agree with TRBD2. The CDR3 is made up of 19 amino acids. The V and J ends lost 0 bases and 7 bases, in that order; junction bases with no gene match: 13. Germline CDR1 and CDR2: LGHNA and YSLEER. Here the CDR3 reads CASSQDYGVTSGSSNEQFF. The CDR3, as DNA: TGCGCCAGCAGCCAAGATTATGGAGTGACTAGCGGGAGTTCGAATGAGCAGTTCTTC.

The chain combines TRBV28 with TRBJ2-7, with D possibly being TRBD2 (5 bases). V shed 5 bases and J shed 3 bases, with 8 bases lying between them. Germline V CDR1 and CDR2: MDHEN, SYDVKM. This CDR3 is 12 amino acids long. CDR3 nucleotides: TGTGCCAGCAGTGGTCGGGGCTACGAGCAGTACTTC. Translation: CASSGRGYEQYF.

The V and J genes are TRBV4-2 and TRBJ1-2; no firm D call. CDR1 and CDR2 (germline): LGHNA, YNFKEQ. This CDR3 contains 16 residues. With 4 bases removed from V and 4 bases from J, the gap between germline ends came to 19 bases. This CDR3 reads CASSPKESPPSYGYTF. For the CDR3, the DNA is TGTGCCAGCAGCCCGAAGGAGAGTCCCCCTAGCTATGGCTACACCTTC.

The V and J genes are TRBV6-2 or TRBV6-3 and TRBJ1-2; 8 bases agree with TRBD1. CDR1 and CDR2 (germline): MNHEY, SVGEGT. Trimming took 6 bases from V and 3 from J; bases not matched to a gene: 12. This CDR3 comprises 16 residues. CDR3 coding DNA: TGTGCCAGCAGCTTATTCGGACAGGGAAGAGACTATGGCTACACCTTC. It codes for CASSLFGQGRDYGYTF.

The chain employs TRBV7-2 and TRBJ1-1; TRBD1 might be the D (5 bases). V lost 7 bases and J 1 base, leaving 13 bases between the germline ends. CDR1 SGHTA and CDR2 FQGNSA come from the germline V gene. The CDR3 has 14 amino acids. As DNA, the CDR3 is TGTGCCAGCAACCTAAGACAGAGGAACACTGAAGCTTTCTTT. This gives the protein CASNLRQRNTEAFF.

The gene calls are TRBV13 and TRBJ2-7, with TRBD2 matching over 7 bases. This CDR3 contains 16 residues. V lost 4 bases, J lost 5 bases, and 14 bases stayed unmatched. Looked up from germline, CDR1 is PRHDT and CDR2 is FYEKMQ (reference sequence). The CDR3, as DNA: TGTGCCAGCAGCTCCCCCCGGGCGGGGGTAATCCACGAGCAGTACTTC. This sequence encodes CASSSPRAGVIHEQYF. The whole variable domain, filled in from reference TRBV13 and TRBJ2-7, reads AAGVIQSPRHLIKEKRETATLKCYPIPRHDTVYWYQQGPGQDPQFLISFYEKMQSDKGSIPDRFSAQQFSDYHSELNMSSLELGDSALYFCASSSPRAGVIHEQYFGPGTRLTVT.

The rearrangement joins TRBV6-1 to TRBJ2-3; D not certain. This CDR3 is built from 15 residues. V lost 0 bases, J lost 4 bases, and 11 bases lay in between. Germline V gene data show CDR1 as MNHNS and CDR2 as SASEGT. Written as DNA, the CDR3 is TGTGCCAGCAGTGAAGCCGCCGCAGGCCCAGATACGCAGTATTTT. Translating gives CASSEAAAGPDTQYF.

The chain recombines TRBV5-5 with TRBJ1-5; tentative D call: TRBD1 (5 bases). Trimming pared 2 bases from V and 5 bases from J, leaving 8 bases between. The length of the CDR3 is 13 residues. The germline V gene has CDR1 SGHKS and CDR2 YYEKEE (reference sequence). The CDR3 region has the DNA TGTGCCAGCAGCTTTCGGGGGGATCAGCCCCAGCATTTT. This sequence encodes CASSFRGDQPQHF.

The table lists this clone with a few counts. The chain uses TRBV28 and TRBJ1-3; D perhaps matches TRBD1 (5 bases). With 7 bases removed from V and 3 bases from J, the gap between germline ends came to 13 bases. The length of the CDR3 is 14 residues. Germline-derived CDR1 and CDR2 are MDHEN and SYDVKM. The CDR3 coding sequence is TGTGCCAGCACCCCGGGGGATTTTGGAAACACCATATATTTT. This encodes CASTPGDFGNTIYF.